This T cell receptor beta chain appears in the sequencing data of a study of beta chain features in type 1 diabetes. Study as a whole: Sorted cells from all samples, numbering 100 million to 120 million, were examined.

Of the isolated RNA, all was reverse transcribed, and so the sequenced material was expressed TCRB transcripts. For naive, central memory and regulatory T cell samples, reads averaged around 3.6 million. Libraries were prepared by immunoSEQ multiplex PCR; TCRdb keeps only in-frame clonotypes and omits some of them. This sample has 150,000 or so clones; 7.5% to 10% occur once, and the top ten carry under 2.5%. Between the trimmed V and J ends, which lost 4 bases and 10 bases, there was a span of 19 bases. Germline values: CDR1 SNHLY, CDR2 FYNNEI. The CDR3 is 15 amino acids. Sequenced: central memory CD4+ T cells from blood. This sequence originates from a young woman in good health. The chain is built from TRBV2 and TRBJ1-4; TRBD1 is a possible D gene (6 bases). The CDR3 bases are TGTGCCAGCAGTGGGCGGACAGCCGGGGGGGGAAAACTGTTTTTT. Its translation is CASSGRTAGGGKLFF.